This T cell receptor beta chain is from a study of T cell responses to AZD1222 COVID-19 vaccine. At the level of the study: The study pooled second doses at about 4 or about 12 weeks.

Repertoires were generated with immunoSEQ multiplex PCR, while TCRdb's copy carries only in-frame clones and drops some. The sample lists about 140,000 clones; around nine tenths were seen once. Germline CDR1 SNHLY, CDR2 FYNNEI. V gave up 6 bases and J gave up 3 bases; unmatched junction bases: 12. The CDR3 is 18 amino acids. The sequence was obtained from an adult in good health. Sample: peripheral blood, taken on day 0 of AZD1222 vaccination. V and J are TRBV2 and TRBJ1-5; 12 bases fit TRBD1. The CDR3 DNA sequence: TGTGCCAGCAGGGGGACAGGGGGCCCGGGAGCGCTCAATCAGCCCCAGCATTTT. As protein: CASRGTGGPGALNQPQHF.